These T cell receptor beta chains were read from a single sample in a study of regulatory T cells in long-lasting Graves disease. TCRdb ran MiXCR on the multiplex PCR reads and lists one entry per CDR3 protein. The repertoire includes over 500,000 distinct CDR3 sequences, about 16% of them detected once, and approximately 12% sits in the top ten. These data also formed part of another study, on T cells in Graves' hyperthyroidism and ophthalmopathy.

This material consisted of peripheral blood mononuclear cells (PBMCs), taken at new diagnosis, from a patient treated with antithyroid drugs. The receptors originated from a man between 18 and 35 years old with Graves disease. Both conserved end residues are part of each CDR3. D genes are given only for firm matches. Part of the rows lack a size; the others show once, few, many or a class for expanded clones.

TRBD1,TRBJ2-5,many,TRBV7-9,CASSLRTGGAETQYF,TGTGCCAGCAGCTTACGGACAGGGGGCGCGGAGACCCAGTACTTC
NA,TRBJ1-1,few,TRBV20-1,CSAPRLGNTEAFF,TGCAGTGCCCCCCGCTTGGGGAACACTGAAGCTTTCTTT
TRBD1,TRBJ2-7,NA,TRBV10-3,CAISDRDRGEQYF,TGTGCCATCAGTGACCGAGACAGGGGCGAGCAGTACTTC
NA,TRBJ2-3,many,TRBV20-1,CSAGGWADTQYF,TGCAGTGCTGGGGGTTGGGCAGATACGCAGTATTTT
NA,TRBJ1-1,many,TRBV13,CASSLAGREAFF,TGTGCCAGCAGCTTAGCAGGGAGAGAAGCTTTCTTT
NA,TRBJ1-2,many,TRBV7-6,CASSSTGNYGYTF,TGTGCCAGCAGCTCGACAGGCAACTATGGCTACACCTTC
NA,TRBJ1-1,NA,TRBV4-1,CASSQGQGRRVNTEAFF,TGCGCCAGCAGCCAAGGGCAGGGGCGGAGGGTGAACACTGAAGCTTTCTTT
TRBD1,TRBJ2-3,many,TRBV7-9,CASSPTSGTGKNTQYF,TGTGCCAGCAGCCCAACGTCCGGGACAGGGAAAAATACGCAGTATTTT
TRBD1,TRBJ2-2,NA,TRBV5-1,CASSLPRDRNTGELFF,TGCGCCAGCAGCTTGCCCCGGGACAGAAACACCGGGGAGCTGTTTTTT
TRBD1,TRBJ1-2,many,TRBV27,CATAPGQGYGYTF,TGTGCCACTGCACCGGGACAGGGTTATGGCTACACCTTC
NA,TRBJ2-7,many,TRBV6-1,CASRVAGKSYEQYF,TGTGCCAGCAGGGTGGCGGGAAAGTCCTACGAGCAGTACTTC
TRBD1,TRBJ2-5,NA,TRBV6-1,CASSGRTGRQETQYF,TGTGCCAGCAGTGGTAGGACAGGGCGACAAGAGACCCAGTACTTC
TRBD1,TRBJ2-1,NA,TRBV9,CASSVEVGQGINEQFF,TGTGCCAGCAGCGTAGAGGTGGGACAGGGGATCAATGAGCAGTTCTTC
TRBD1,TRBJ1-5,NA,TRBV20-1,CSARVGQGYQPQHF,TGCAGTGCTAGAGTGGGACAGGGATATCAGCCCCAGCATTTT
NA,TRBJ1-5,few,TRBV12-3/TRBV12-4,CASSLARLFQGNNNQPQHF,TGTGCCAGCAGTTTAGCGCGTTTGTTTCAGGGAAATAACAATCAGCCCCAGCATTTT
TRBD1,TRBJ1-1,many,TRBV27,CASSLLGGAGGMNTEAFF,TGTGCCAGCAGTTTATTGGGAGGGGCAGGGGGGATGAACACTGAAGCTTTCTTT
TRBD1,TRBJ2-7,many,TRBV4-1,CASSRVGQGTYEQYF,TGCGCCAGCAGCCGCGTGGGACAGGGGACCTACGAGCAGTACTTC
NA,TRBJ2-1,NA,TRBV12-3/TRBV12-4,CASRAGNEQFF,TGTGCCAGCAGGGCGGGCAATGAGCAGTTCTTC
NA,TRBJ2-5,many,TRBV5-5,CASSLPRQETQYF,TGTGCCAGCAGCCTCCCCAGGCAAGAGACCCAGTACTTC
NA,TRBJ2-2,few,TRBV27,CASRPGLSTGELFF,TGTGCCAGCAGGCCGGGACTCTCCACCGGGGAGCTGTTTTTT
NA,TRBJ1-1,many,TRBV2,CASSVAVNTEAFF,TGTGCCAGCAGTGTGGCAGTAAACACTGAAGCTTTCTTT
TRBD2,TRBJ2-1,NA,TRBV5-1,CASSHGTSPGEGEQFF,TGCGCCAGCAGCCACGGGACTAGCCCGGGAGAAGGTGAGCAGTTCTTC
TRBD2,TRBJ2-3,NA,TRBV4-1,CASSQRLAGEEWGTDTQYF,TGCGCCAGCAGCCAGAGACTAGCGGGAGAAGAATGGGGCACAGATACGCAGTATTTT
NA,TRBJ2-7,NA,TRBV18,CASSPEVHEQYF,TGTGCCAGCTCACCGGAAGTCCACGAGCAGTACTTC
NA,TRBJ2-3,many,TRBV20-1,CSASPAVADTQYF,TGCAGTGCTAGCCCAGCCGTGGCAGATACGCAGTATTTT
TRBD2,TRBJ2-5,many,TRBV12-3/TRBV12-4,CASSLTRRGLAGRGYQETQYF,TGTGCCAGCAGCTTAACGAGGCGGGGACTAGCGGGAAGAGGGTACCAAGAGACCCAGTACTTC
NA,TRBJ1-2,NA,TRBV2,CASSDLSNYGYTF,TGTGCCAGCAGTGATCTCTCTAACTATGGCTACACCTTC
TRBD1,TRBJ1-4,NA,TRBV5-1,CASSLEATGNEKLFF,TGCGCCAGCAGCTTGGAAGCGACAGGGAATGAAAAACTGTTTTTT
NA,TRBJ1-6,NA,TRBV28,CASSFPDRPSSPLHF,TGTGCCAGCAGTTTCCCGGACAGACCCTCCTCACCCCTCCACTTT
TRBD2,TRBJ2-3,many,TRBV28,CASRWAGGTDTQYF,TGTGCCAGCAGATGGGCGGGGGGCACAGATACGCAGTATTTT
TRBD1,TRBJ2-7,many,TRBV2,CASSVLRDSAYEQYF,TGTGCCAGCAGTGTCCTCCGGGACAGCGCCTACGAGCAGTACTTC
NA,TRBJ2-7,NA,TRBV30,CAWAGHSYEQYF,TGTGCCTGGGCCGGACACTCCTACGAGCAGTACTTC
NA,TRBJ2-4,many,TRBV12-3/TRBV12-4,CASRGRVENIQYF,TGTGCCAGCAGGGGTCGAGTGGAAAACATTCAGTACTTC
NA,TRBJ1-2,many,TRBV10-3,CAISDPPVKGANYGYTF,TGTGCCATCAGTGACCCCCCGGTGAAGGGAGCTAACTATGGCTACACCTTC
TRBD1,TRBJ1-2,NA,TRBV2,CASSELGQTLGYGYTF,TGTGCCAGCAGTGAATTGGGACAGACCCTCGGCTATGGCTACACCTTC
NA,TRBJ2-3,few,TRBV9,CASSVAADGDTQYF,TGTGCCAGCAGCGTAGCAGCAGATGGAGATACGCAGTATTTT
TRBD2,TRBJ2-1,many,TRBV20-1,CSAHSSGFSGPYNEQFF,TGCAGTGCTCACTCCAGCGGATTTAGCGGGCCCTACAATGAGCAGTTCTTC
NA,TRBJ2-7,many,TRBV6-2/TRBV6-3,CASSERQARISEQYF,TGTGCCAGCAGTGAACGACAGGCACGGATTTCCGAGCAGTACTTC
TRBD2,TRBJ2-1,many,TRBV3-1,CASSQGSGSSYNEQFF,TGTGCCAGCAGCCAAGGAAGCGGGAGCTCCTACAATGAGCAGTTCTTC
TRBD2,TRBJ2-3,many,TRBV7-6,CASSFPPGGPTDTQYF,TGTGCCAGCAGCTTTCCCCCGGGAGGACCCACAGATACGCAGTATTTT
NA,TRBJ2-1,many,TRBV7-2,CASSSAGTLYNEQFF,TGTGCCAGCAGCTCCGCCGGGACCCTATACAATGAGCAGTTCTTC
TRBD2,TRBJ2-4,few,TRBV6-9,CASSSGTSAGLAKNIQYF,TGTGCCAGCAGTTCTGGGACTAGCGCCGGACTAGCCAAAAACATTCAGTACTTC
NA,TRBJ2-3,many,TRBV2,CASSAVLDTDTQYF,TGTGCCAGCAGTGCGGTCTTAGACACAGATACGCAGTATTTT
NA,TRBJ2-7,once,TRBV5-1,CASSFKGFEQYF,TGCGCCAGCAGCTTTAAGGGCTTCGAGCAGTACTTC
NA,TRBJ2-3,many,TRBV28,CASSWGSGSTDTQYF,TGTGCCAGCAGTTGGGGCAGCGGGAGCACAGATACGCAGTATTTT
NA,TRBJ2-1,many,TRBV5-1,CASSPPSGSSYNEQFF,TGTGCCAGCAGCCCTCCGAGCGGAAGCTCCTACAATGAGCAGTTCTTC
NA,TRBJ1-1,NA,TRBV10-1,CASSESRGGVGTEAFF,TGCGCCAGCAGTGAGTCCCGGGGAGGAGTGGGTACTGAAGCTTTCTTT
TRBD1,TRBJ1-1,NA,TRBV20-1,CSARDRTGLRSTEAFF,TGCAGTGCTAGAGATCGGACAGGGTTAAGGAGCACTGAAGCTTTCTTT
TRBD2,TRBJ2-3,many,TRBV24-1,CATSDRSGSSPDTQYF,TGTGCCACCAGTGATCGTAGCGGGTCATCCCCAGATACGCAGTATTTT
NA,TRBJ2-3,NA,TRBV4-1,CASSQGAAGRLADTQYF,TGCGCCAGCAGCCAAGGGGCAGCAGGGAGGCTCGCAGATACGCAGTATTTT
TRBD1,TRBJ1-2,many,TRBV7-3,CASSNLQGITYGYTF,TGTGCCAGCAGCAACCTACAGGGGATCACCTATGGCTACACCTTC
TRBD2,TRBJ2-2,few,TRBV20-1,CSARTSGAFPNTGELFF,TGCAGTGCTAGGACTAGCGGGGCCTTCCCGAACACCGGGGAGCTGTTTTTT
NA,TRBJ1-1,NA,TRBV20-1,CSARKGGKSTEAFF,TGCAGTGCAAGAAAGGGGGGAAAATCCACTGAAGCTTTCTTT
NA,TRBJ2-7,many,TRBV7-9,CASSPDREYEQYF,TGTGCCAGCAGCCCAGACAGAGAATACGAGCAGTACTTC
TRBD1,TRBJ2-7,many,TRBV28,CASSLGGDRANEQYF,TGTGCCAGCAGTTTAGGGGGGGACAGGGCCAACGAGCAGTACTTC
NA,TRBJ2-1,few,TRBV2,CASSALTFSSYNEQFF,TGTGCCAGCAGTGCATTGACTTTTAGCTCCTACAATGAGCAGTTCTTC
TRBD2,TRBJ2-1,NA,TRBV2,CASNYEREWGNEQFF,TGTGCCAGCAATTATGAGCGGGAGTGGGGCAATGAGCAGTTCTTC